A selection of T cell receptor beta chains follows, all from one sample in a study of cytomegalovirus exposure and HLA in healthy donors. Assay: immunoSEQ multiplex PCR; the TCRdb copy retains only in-frame clones and omits some. The sample carries about 82,000 clones, over 85% recorded once. The specimen was PBMCs. These receptors were obtained from a woman between 18 and 30 years old in good health and CMV-seronegative. CDR3s include the opening cysteine and the closing phenylalanine or tryptophan. The D gene is left open where the match is weak. Where a row states a size, it is once, few, many or the class of an expanded clone; other rows omit it.

>NA|TRBV5-1|NA|TRBJ2-1
CASSFAQGDNEQFF
TGCGCCAGCAGCTTTGCACAGGGAGACAATGAGCAGTTCTTC
>once|TRBV9|NA|TRBJ2-7
CASSVEQVPLEQYF
TGTGCCAGCAGCGTAGAGCAGGTCCCTCTCGAGCAGTACTTC
>NA|TRBV6-1|NA|TRBJ1-1
CASSVTVVTEAFF
TGTGCCAGCAGTGTCACGGTAGTCACTGAAGCTTTCTTT
>NA|TRBV5-4|NA|TRBJ1-1
CASSLTARLTEAFF
TGTGCCAGCAGCCTAACCGCACGGTTGACTGAAGCTTTCTTT
>NA|TRBV29-1|TRBD1|TRBJ2-1
CSVADGTGGVELASNEQFF
TGCAGCGTTGCTGATGGGACAGGGGGAGTGGAACTAGCGAGCAATGAGCAGTTCTTC
>NA|TRBV11-2|NA|TRBJ1-1
CASSYSLREATFF
TGTGCCAGCAGCTACAGCCTCAGGGAGGCAACTTTCTTT
>NA|TRBV28|TRBD2|TRBJ2-6
CASSGLAGVVAGANVLTF
TGTGCCAGCAGCGGACTAGCGGGAGTAGTAGCTGGGGCCAACGTCCTGACTTTC
>NA|TRBV4-3|TRBD2|TRBJ2-1
CASSQVGLAGLNEQFF
TGCGCCAGCAGCCAGGTGGGACTAGCGGGTTTAAATGAGCAGTTCTTC
>NA|TRBV6-5|NA|TRBJ1-5
CASSPRKAGQPQHF
TGTGCCAGCAGCCCCAGAAAGGCGGGGCAGCCCCAGCATTTT
>NA|TRBV4-1|TRBD1|TRBJ2-4
CASSQPVTDRGNIQYF
TGCGCCAGCAGCCAGCCCGTGACAGACAGGGGTAACATTCAGTACTTC
>NA|TRBV27|NA|TRBJ1-5
CASSRRSGNPGNQPQHF
TGTGCCAGCAGTCGTAGGTCCGGGAATCCGGGGAATCAGCCCCAGCATTTT
>NA|TRBV5-4|NA|TRBJ2-5
CASSFRGGKETQYF
TGTGCCAGCAGCTTCCGGGGCGGGAAAGAGACCCAGTACTTC
>NA|TRBV19|NA|TRBJ1-2
CASSLQGHLTYGYTF
TGTGCCAGTAGTCTACAGGGCCACCTCACCTATGGCTACACCTTC
>NA|TRBV15|NA|TRBJ2-1
CATSRAWTDAYNEQFF
TGTGCCACCAGCAGAGCTTGGACAGACGCGTACAATGAGCAGTTCTTC
>NA|TRBV7-6|TRBD2|TRBJ2-7
CASSALAGGNGYEQYF
TGTGCCAGCAGCGCCTTAGCGGGAGGGAATGGGTACGAGCAGTACTTC
>NA|TRBV11-2|TRBD2|TRBJ2-7
CASSQAPRGRAGVAYEQYF
TGTGCCAGCAGCCAAGCCCCTCGCGGGAGGGCAGGGGTAGCCTACGAGCAGTACTTC
>NA|TRBV9|TRBD1|TRBJ2-7
CASSYSGTGFSYEQYF
TGTGCCAGCAGCTATTCAGGGACAGGGTTTTCCTACGAGCAGTACTTC
>NA|TRBV6-5|NA|TRBJ2-1
CASSSLEGLFF
TGTGCCAGCAGTTCTCTCGAGGGATTGTTCTTC
>NA|TRBV18|NA|TRBJ1-1
CASSPANTEAFF
TGTGCCAGCTCACCGGCGAACACTGAAGCTTTCTTT
>NA|TRBV30|TRBD1|TRBJ1-2
CAWSERTGRGYTF
TGTGCCTGGAGTGAAAGGACAGGGAGGGGCTACACCTTC
>NA|TRBV27|NA|TRBJ2-2
CASSLRRGDTGELFF
TGTGCCAGCAGTTTAAGGAGGGGAGACACCGGGGAGCTGTTTTTT
>NA|TRBV4-3|TRBD1|TRBJ1-4
CASSPQGATNEKLFF
TGCGCCAGCAGCCCCCAGGGGGCAACTAATGAAAAACTGTTTTTT
>NA|TRBV6-1|TRBD1|TRBJ2-1
CASSEGTGANNEQFF
TGTGCCAGCAGTGAAGGGACAGGGGCTAACAATGAGCAGTTCTTC
>NA|TRBV5-4|TRBD1|TRBJ2-1
CASSVWSGGSSYNEQFF
TGTGCCAGCAGCGTCTGGTCAGGGGGAAGCTCCTACAATGAGCAGTTCTTC
>NA|TRBV7-9|TRBD1|TRBJ2-1
CASSGTGLNEQFF
TGTGCCAGCAGCGGGACAGGCCTGAATGAGCAGTTCTTC
>NA|TRBV7-9|TRBD1|TRBJ2-5
CAGLIQGKETQYF
TGTGCCGGCCTAATACAGGGGAAGGAGACCCAGTACTTC
>NA|TRBV2|NA|TRBJ1-2
CASSERGAFPYGYTF
TGTGCCAGCAGTGAACGGGGGGCTTTCCCCTATGGCTACACCTTC
>NA|TRBV15|NA|TRBJ1-2
CATSPPGVNYGYTF
TGTGCCACCAGCCCCCCGGGTGTAAACTATGGCTACACCTTC
>NA|TRBV6-5|TRBD1|TRBJ1-2
CASSHGQGYGYTF
TGTGCCAGCAGCCACGGACAGGGGTATGGCTACACCTTC
>once|TRBV29-1|TRBD1|TRBJ2-5
CSGGQGSETQYF
TGCAGCGGCGGACAGGGTTCAGAGACCCAGTACTTC
>few|TRBV30|TRBD2|TRBJ2-2
CAWGLAGVDTGELFF
TGTGCCTGGGGTTTAGCGGGAGTCGACACCGGGGAGCTGTTTTTT
>NA|TRBV4-3|NA|TRBJ1-4
CASSQGGLATNEKLFF
TGCGCCAGCAGCCAGGGGGGATTAGCAACTAATGAAAAACTGTTTTTT
>once|TRBV2|NA|TRBJ2-2
CASIPRGKDGGELFF
TGTGCCAGCATTCCCAGGGGAAAGGATGGCGGGGAGCTGTTTTTT
>NA|TRBV25-1|TRBD2|TRBJ2-2
CASSEGLAGGSGELFF
TGTGCCAGCAGTGAAGGGCTAGCGGGGGGCTCCGGGGAGCTGTTTTTT
>NA|TRBV6-5|NA|TRBJ1-3
CASSYSQQRNTIYF
TGTGCCAGCAGTTACTCGCAACAGAGAAACACCATATATTTT
>NA|TRBV7-2|NA|TRBJ1-5
CASSSSPTFMGNQPQHF
TGTGCCAGCAGCTCTTCACCCACTTTTATGGGCAATCAGCCCCAGCATTTT
>NA|TRBV9|TRBD2|TRBJ2-5
CASSVEGGLAGEETQYF
TGTGCCAGCAGCGTAGAGGGGGGACTAGCGGGAGAGGAGACCCAGTACTTC
>NA|TRBV7-9|NA|TRBJ1-1
CASSRGQTNTEAFF
TGTGCCAGCAGCCGTGGACAGACGAACACTGAAGCTTTCTTT
>NA|TRBV27|NA|TRBJ2-3
CASSLSRASTDTQYF
TGTGCCAGCAGTTTATCGAGGGCCAGCACAGATACGCAGTATTTT
>NA|TRBV5-1|NA|TRBJ1-5
CASSPGGNQPQHF
TGCGCCAGCAGCCCGGGTGGCAATCAGCCCCAGCATTTT
>NA|TRBV6-1|NA|TRBJ2-7
CASSEGRARQYF
TGTGCCAGCAGTGAAGGCAGGGCTCGGCAGTACTTC
>NA|TRBV2|NA|TRBJ2-7
CASSGFTASYEQYF
TGTGCCAGCAGTGGGTTTACAGCTTCCTACGAGCAGTACTTC
>NA|TRBV27|TRBD1|TRBJ2-5
CASSLTDREWETQYF
TGTGCCAGCAGTCTCACGGACAGGGAGTGGGAGACCCAGTACTTC
>NA|TRBV25-1|TRBD1|TRBJ1-4
CASSEYRDRDEKLFF
TGTGCCAGCAGTGAATATCGGGACAGGGACGAAAAACTGTTTTTT
>NA|TRBV14|NA|TRBJ2-7
CASSPQGNSYEQYF
TGTGCCAGCAGCCCCCAGGGGAACTCCTACGAGCAGTACTTC
>NA|TRBV7-8|NA|TRBJ1-2
CASSSGRIKGPNYGYTF
TGTGCCAGCAGCTCCGGCCGAATAAAGGGGCCTAACTATGGCTACACCTTC
>NA|TRBV11-2|NA|TRBJ2-1
CASSLVRRGFYNEQFF
TGTGCCAGCAGCTTAGTTCGCAGGGGCTTCTACAATGAGCAGTTCTTC
>NA|TRBV9|NA|TRBJ2-7
CASSVTGSAGYEQYF
TGTGCCAGCAGCGTAACAGGGTCGGCAGGCTACGAGCAGTACTTC
>NA|TRBV10-2|NA|TRBJ2-3
CASSERVADTGGVGTDTQYF
TGCGCCAGCAGTGAAAGGGTAGCGGACACAGGGGGGGTTGGCACAGATACGCAGTATTTT
>NA|TRBV7-6|TRBD1|TRBJ2-2
CASSLLGTGVGPGELFF
TGTGCCAGCAGCTTATTGGGGACAGGGGTTGGGCCCGGGGAGCTGTTTTTT
>many|TRBV6-5|NA|TRBJ2-1
CASSSPPYNEQFF
TGTGCCAGCAGTTCTCCTCCCTACAATGAGCAGTTCTTC
>NA|TRBV6-5|NA|TRBJ2-2
CASSYSVPGYGELFF
TGTGCCAGCAGTTACTCGGTTCCAGGGTACGGGGAGCTGTTTTTT
>NA|TRBV5-4|TRBD2|TRBJ2-3
CASSLKGGGASTDTQYF
TGTGCCAGCAGCTTGAAAGGCGGGGGGGCTAGCACAGATACGCAGTATTTT
>NA|TRBV18|NA|TRBJ2-7
CASSQQGPHEQYF
TGTGCCAGCTCGCAACAGGGTCCCCACGAGCAGTACTTC
>NA|TRBV18|NA|TRBJ1-1
CASSPLVGSRNTEAFF
TGTGCCAGCTCACCCCTAGTGGGTTCTAGGAACACTGAAGCTTTCTTT
>NA|TRBV19|NA|TRBJ2-5
CATKGGVETQYF
TGTGCCACAAAAGGAGGGGTCGAGACCCAGTACTTC
>once|TRBV6-1|NA|TRBJ2-7
CASSEYGGEQYF
TGTGCCAGCAGTGAATACGGCGGCGAGCAGTACTTC